This T cell receptor (beta chain) was captured by sequencing in a study of blood T cell repertoires in COVID-19. Looking at the study overall: Specimens from acute and convalescent COVID-19 originated in the United States, Italy and Spain. From T cells, B-cell-depleted T cells, or PBMCs came the material, which was cDNA or gDNA.

In the original processing: Using reference gene primer amplification, nucleated cell counts were estimated. The assay was immunoSEQ multiplex PCR, and TCRdb's table has in-frame clones only and misses some. V, J and clone size are taken as reported in that table, and D and trimming were inferred from the DNA itself. Of approximately 310,000 clones in the sample, roughly 86% are singletons; the top ten hold roughly 7.1%. V shed 6 bases, J shed 5 bases, and the junction held 2 bases outside the gene matches. The germline gives CDR1 MDHEN, CDR2 SYDVKM. The CDR3 length is 12 residues. The chain uses TRBV28 and TRBJ1-2, with 8 bases that match TRBD1. This sequence originates from a woman in her 50s who had recovered from COVID-19. Material: peripheral blood. CDR3 in amino acids: CASRTGAYGYTF. The CDR3 nucleotides read TGTGCCAGCAGGACAGGGGCTTATGGCTACACCTTC.